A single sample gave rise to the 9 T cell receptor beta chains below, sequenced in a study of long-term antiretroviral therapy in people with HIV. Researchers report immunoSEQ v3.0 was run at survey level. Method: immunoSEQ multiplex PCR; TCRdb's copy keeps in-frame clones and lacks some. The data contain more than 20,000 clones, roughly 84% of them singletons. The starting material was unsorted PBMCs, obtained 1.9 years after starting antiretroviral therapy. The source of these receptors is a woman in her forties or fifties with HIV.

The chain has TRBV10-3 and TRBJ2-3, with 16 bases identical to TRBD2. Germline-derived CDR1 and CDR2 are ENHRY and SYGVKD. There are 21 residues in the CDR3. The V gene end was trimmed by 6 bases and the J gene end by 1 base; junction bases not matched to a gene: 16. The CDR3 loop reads CAISGRPPGLAGGQGTDTQYF. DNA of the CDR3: TGTGCCATCAGCGGGCGCCCCCCGGGACTAGCGGGGGGGCAGGGCACAGATACGCAGTATTTT.

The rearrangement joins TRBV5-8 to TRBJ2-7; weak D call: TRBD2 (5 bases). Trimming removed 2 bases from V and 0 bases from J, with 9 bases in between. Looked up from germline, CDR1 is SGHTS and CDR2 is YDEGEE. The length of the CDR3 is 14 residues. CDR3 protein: CASSFAGSSYEQYF. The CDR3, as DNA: TGTGCCAGCAGCTTCGCTGGGAGCTCCTACGAGCAGTACTTC.

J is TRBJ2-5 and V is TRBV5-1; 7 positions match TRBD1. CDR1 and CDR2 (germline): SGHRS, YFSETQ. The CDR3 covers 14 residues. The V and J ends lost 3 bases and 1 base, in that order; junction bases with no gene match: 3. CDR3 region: CASSSGQAQETQYF. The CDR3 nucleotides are TGCGCCAGCAGCTCCGGACAGGCCCAAGAGACCCAGTACTTC. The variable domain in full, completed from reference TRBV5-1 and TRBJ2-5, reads KAGVTQTPRYLIKTRGQQVTLSCSPISGHRSVSWYQQTPGQGLQFLFEYFSETQRNKGNFPGRFSGRQFSNSRSEMNVSTLELGDSALYLCASSSGQAQETQYFGPGTRLLVL.

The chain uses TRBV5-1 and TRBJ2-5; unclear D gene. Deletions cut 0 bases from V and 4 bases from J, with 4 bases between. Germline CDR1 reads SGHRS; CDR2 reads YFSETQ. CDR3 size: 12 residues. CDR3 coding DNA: TGCGCCAGCAGCTTGGTACGAGAGACCCAGTACTTC. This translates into CASSLVRETQYF.

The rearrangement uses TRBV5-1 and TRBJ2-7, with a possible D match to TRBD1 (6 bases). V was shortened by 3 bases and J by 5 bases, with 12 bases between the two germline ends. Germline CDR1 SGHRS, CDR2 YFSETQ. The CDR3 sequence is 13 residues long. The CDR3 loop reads CASSSTQGNEQYF. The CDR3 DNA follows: TGCGCCAGCAGCTCAACCCAGGGGAACGAGCAGTACTTC.

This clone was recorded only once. This CDR3 reads CASSPSRGEGNTIYF. The CDR3 bases are TGTGCCAGCAGCCCCTCTCGGGGGGAAGGAAACACCATATATTTT. The rearrangement joins TRBV9 to TRBJ1-3, with D perhaps matching TRBD1 (5 bases). The germline V and J ends were trimmed by 4 bases and 4 bases, with 15 bases remaining between them. The CDR3 is 15 amino acids. The germline V gene has CDR1 SGDLS and CDR2 YYNGEE.

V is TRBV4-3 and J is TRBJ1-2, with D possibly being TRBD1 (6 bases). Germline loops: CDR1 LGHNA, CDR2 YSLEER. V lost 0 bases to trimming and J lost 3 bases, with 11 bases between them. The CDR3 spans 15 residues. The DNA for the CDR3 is TGCGCCAGCAGCCAAGAAATAGGGGGAGACTATGGCTACACCTTC. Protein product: CASSQEIGGDYGYTF.

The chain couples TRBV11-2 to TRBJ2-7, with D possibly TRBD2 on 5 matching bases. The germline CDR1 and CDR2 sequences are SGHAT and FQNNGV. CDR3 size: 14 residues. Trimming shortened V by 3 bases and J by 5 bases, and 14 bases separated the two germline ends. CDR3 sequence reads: CASSLPRGRNEQYF. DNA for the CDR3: TGTGCCAGCAGCTTGCCCCGGGGAAGGAACGAGCAGTACTTC.

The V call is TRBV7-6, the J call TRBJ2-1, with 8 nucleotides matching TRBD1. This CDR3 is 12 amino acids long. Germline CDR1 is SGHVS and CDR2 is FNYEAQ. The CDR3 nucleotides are TGTCCTACCACAGGGGGTTACAATGAGCAGTTCTTC. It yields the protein CPTTGGYNEQFF.